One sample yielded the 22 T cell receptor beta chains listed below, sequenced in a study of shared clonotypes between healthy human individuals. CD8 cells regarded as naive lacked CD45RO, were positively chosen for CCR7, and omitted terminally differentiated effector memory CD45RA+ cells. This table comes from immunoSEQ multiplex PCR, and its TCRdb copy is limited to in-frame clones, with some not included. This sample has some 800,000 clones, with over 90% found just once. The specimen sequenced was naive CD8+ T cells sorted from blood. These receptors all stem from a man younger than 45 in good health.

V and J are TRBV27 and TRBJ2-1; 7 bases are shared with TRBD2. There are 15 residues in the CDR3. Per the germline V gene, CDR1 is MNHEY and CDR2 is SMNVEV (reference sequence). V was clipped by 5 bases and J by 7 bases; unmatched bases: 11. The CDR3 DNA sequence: TGTGCCAGCAGTCCGGAGCCGGGACTAAGGAATGAGCAGTTCTTC. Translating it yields CASSPEPGLRNEQFF.

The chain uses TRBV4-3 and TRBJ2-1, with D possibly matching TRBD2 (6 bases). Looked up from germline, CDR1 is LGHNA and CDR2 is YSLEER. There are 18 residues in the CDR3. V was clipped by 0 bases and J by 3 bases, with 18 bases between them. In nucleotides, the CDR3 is TGCGCCAGCAGCCAAGATTTTGTATCTAGCGTGCTCTACAATGAGCAGTTCTTC. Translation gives CASSQDFVSSVLYNEQFF.

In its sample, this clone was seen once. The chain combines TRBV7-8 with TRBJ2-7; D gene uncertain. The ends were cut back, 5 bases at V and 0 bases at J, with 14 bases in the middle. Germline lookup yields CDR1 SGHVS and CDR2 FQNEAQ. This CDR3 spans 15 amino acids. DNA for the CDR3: TGTGCCAGCAGCCCGCGTAGGGTTAGCTCCTACGAGCAGTACTTC. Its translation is CASSPRRVSSYEQYF.

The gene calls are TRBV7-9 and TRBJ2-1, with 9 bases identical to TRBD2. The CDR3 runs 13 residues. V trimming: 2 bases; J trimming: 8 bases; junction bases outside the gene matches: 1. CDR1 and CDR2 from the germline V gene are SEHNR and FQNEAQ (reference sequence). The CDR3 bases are TGTGCCAGCAGCTTACGGACTAGCGATGAGCAGTTCTTC. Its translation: CASSLRTSDEQFF.

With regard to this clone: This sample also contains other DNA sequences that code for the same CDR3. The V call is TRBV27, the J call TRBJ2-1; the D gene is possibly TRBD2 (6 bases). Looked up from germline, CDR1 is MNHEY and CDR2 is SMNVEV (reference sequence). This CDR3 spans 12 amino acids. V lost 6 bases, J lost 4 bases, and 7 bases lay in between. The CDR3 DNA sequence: TGTGCCAGCAGGGGGGGATACAATGAGCAGTTCTTC. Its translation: CASRGGYNEQFF.

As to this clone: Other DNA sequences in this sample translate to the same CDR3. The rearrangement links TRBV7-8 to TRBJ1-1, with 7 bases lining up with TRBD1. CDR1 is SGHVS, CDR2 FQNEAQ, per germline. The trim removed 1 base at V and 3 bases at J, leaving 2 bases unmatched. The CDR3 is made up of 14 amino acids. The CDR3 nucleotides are TGTGCCAGCAGCTTAGTTCAGGGGGACACTGAAGCTTTCTTT. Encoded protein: CASSLVQGDTEAFF.

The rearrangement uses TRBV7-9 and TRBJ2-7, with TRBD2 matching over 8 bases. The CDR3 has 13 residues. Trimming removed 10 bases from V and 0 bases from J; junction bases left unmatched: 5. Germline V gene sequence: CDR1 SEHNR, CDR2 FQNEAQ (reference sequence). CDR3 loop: CATDAGGSYEQYF. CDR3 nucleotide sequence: TGTGCCACCGACGCGGGGGGCTCCTACGAGCAGTACTTC.

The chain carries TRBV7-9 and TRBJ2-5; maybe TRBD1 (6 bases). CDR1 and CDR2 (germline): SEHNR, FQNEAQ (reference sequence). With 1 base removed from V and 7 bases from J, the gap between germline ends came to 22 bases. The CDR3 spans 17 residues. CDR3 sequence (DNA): TGTGCCAGCAGCTTAGATAAGGTCGGAAGGGGGAGTTGGACCCAGTACTTC. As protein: CASSLDKVGRGSWTQYF.

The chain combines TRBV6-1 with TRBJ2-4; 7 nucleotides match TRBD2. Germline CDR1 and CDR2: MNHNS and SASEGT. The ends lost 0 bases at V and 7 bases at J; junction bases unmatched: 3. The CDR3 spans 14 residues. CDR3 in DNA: TGTGCCAGCAGTGAAGCACTGGGGGGGAACATTCAGTACTTC. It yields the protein CASSEALGGNIQYF.

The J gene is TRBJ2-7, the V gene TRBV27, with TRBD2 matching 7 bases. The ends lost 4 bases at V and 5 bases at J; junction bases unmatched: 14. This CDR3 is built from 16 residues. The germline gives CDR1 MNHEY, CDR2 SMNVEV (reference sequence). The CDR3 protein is CASSSDPEGRENEQYF. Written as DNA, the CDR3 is TGTGCCAGCAGTTCCGATCCCGAGGGGCGGGAGAACGAGCAGTACTTC.

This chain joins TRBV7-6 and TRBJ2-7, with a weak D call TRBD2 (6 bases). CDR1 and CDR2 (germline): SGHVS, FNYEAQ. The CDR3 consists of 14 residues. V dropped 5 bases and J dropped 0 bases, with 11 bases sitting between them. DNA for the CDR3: TGTGCCAGCAGCGGGGGGATGAGCTCCTACGAGCAGTACTTC. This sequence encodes CASSGGMSSYEQYF.

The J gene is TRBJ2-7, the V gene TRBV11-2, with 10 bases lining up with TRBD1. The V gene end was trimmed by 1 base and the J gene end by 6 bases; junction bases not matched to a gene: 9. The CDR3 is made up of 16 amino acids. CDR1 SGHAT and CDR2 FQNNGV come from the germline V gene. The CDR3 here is CASSLGPTGGRFEQYF. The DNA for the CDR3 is TGTGCCAGCAGCTTAGGGCCGACAGGGGGCAGGTTCGAGCAGTACTTC.

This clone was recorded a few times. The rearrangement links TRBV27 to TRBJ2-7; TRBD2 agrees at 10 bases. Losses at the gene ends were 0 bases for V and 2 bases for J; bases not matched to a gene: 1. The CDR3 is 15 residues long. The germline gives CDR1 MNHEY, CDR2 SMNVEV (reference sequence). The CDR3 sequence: CASSLSLAGAYEQYF. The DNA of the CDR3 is TGTGCCAGCAGTTTATCCCTAGCGGGGGCCTACGAGCAGTACTTC.

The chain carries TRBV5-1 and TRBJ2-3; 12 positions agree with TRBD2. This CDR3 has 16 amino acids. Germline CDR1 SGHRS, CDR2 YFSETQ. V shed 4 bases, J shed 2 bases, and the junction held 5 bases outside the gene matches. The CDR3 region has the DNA TGCGCCAGCAGCCCCTGGACTAGCGGGGTCACAGATACGCAGTATTTT. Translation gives CASSPWTSGVTDTQYF.

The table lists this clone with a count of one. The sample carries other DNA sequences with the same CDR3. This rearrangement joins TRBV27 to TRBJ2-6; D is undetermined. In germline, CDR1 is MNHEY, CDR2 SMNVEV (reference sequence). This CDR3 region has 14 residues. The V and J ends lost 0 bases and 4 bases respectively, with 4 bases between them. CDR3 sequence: CASSLSWGANVLTF. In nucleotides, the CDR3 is TGTGCCAGCAGTTTATCCTGGGGGGCCAACGTCCTGACTTTC.

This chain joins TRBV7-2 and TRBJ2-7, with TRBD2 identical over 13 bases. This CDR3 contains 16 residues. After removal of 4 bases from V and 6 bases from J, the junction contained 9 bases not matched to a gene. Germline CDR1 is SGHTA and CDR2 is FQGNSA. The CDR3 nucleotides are TGTGCCAGCAGCTCCGACCGGACTAGCGGGAGTTCCGAGCAGTACTTC. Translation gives CASSSDRTSGSSEQYF.

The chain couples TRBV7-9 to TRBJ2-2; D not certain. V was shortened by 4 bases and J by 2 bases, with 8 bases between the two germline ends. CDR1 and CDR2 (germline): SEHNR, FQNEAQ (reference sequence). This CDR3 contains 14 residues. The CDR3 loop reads CASSSPINTGELFF. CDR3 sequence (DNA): TGTGCCAGCAGCTCCCCGATTAACACCGGGGAGCTGTTTTTT.

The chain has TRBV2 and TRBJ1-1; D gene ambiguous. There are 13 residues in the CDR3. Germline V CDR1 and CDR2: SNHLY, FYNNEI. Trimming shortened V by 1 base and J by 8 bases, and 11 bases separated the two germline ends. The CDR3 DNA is TGTGCCAGCAGTGAAGTGACCGCCATCGAAGCTTTCTTT. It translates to CASSEVTAIEAFF.

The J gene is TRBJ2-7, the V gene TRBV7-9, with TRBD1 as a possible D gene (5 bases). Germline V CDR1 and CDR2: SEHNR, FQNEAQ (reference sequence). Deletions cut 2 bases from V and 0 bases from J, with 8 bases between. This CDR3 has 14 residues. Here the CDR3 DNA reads TGTGCCAGCAGCTTAAGGGGCGGCTCCTACGAGCAGTACTTC. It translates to CASSLRGGSYEQYF.

The CDR3 is CAISESGVDYEQYF. DNA of the CDR3: TGTGCCATCAGTGAGTCGGGCGTTGACTACGAGCAGTACTTC. The chain combines TRBV10-3 with TRBJ2-7, with unresolved D. Germline assignment: CDR1 ENHRY and CDR2 SYGVKD. The V and J ends lost 0 bases and 3 bases respectively, with 9 bases between them. The CDR3 spans 14 residues.

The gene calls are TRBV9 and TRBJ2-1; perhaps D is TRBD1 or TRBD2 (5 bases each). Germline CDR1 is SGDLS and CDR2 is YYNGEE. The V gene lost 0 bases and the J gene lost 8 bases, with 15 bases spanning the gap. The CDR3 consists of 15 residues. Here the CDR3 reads CASSVERDETHEQFF. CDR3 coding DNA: TGTGCCAGCAGCGTAGAACGGGACGAGACCCATGAGCAGTTCTTC. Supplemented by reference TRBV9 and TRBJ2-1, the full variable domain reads DSGVTQTPKHLITATGQRVTLRCSPRSGDLSVYWYQQSLDQGLQFLIQYYNGEERAKGNILERFSAQQFPDLHSELNLSSLELGDSALYFCASSVERDETHEQFFGPGTRLTVL.

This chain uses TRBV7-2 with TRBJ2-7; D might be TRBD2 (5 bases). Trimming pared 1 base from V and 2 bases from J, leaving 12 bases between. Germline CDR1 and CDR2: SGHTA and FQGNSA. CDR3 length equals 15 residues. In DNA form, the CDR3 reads TGTGCCAGCAGCTTAGGAGGGCAGCCCGCCTACGAGCAGTACTTC. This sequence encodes CASSLGGQPAYEQYF.